This entry lists 20 T cell receptor beta chains sequenced from one sample in a study of blood T cells in healthy people across ages. Combining a sample-barcoded 5' primer with a J-beta primer mix, a second PCR ran for roughly 7 to 12 cycles. MiXCR, applied by TCRdb to the 5' RACE reads, yields one record per CDR3 protein. In the table there are approximately 810,000 distinct CDR3 sequences, 25% to 30% of which are singletons. The sample consisted of blood. These receptors all stem from a woman older than 75 in good health.

This clonotype was observed a few times. This chain connects TRBV18 to TRBJ1-5; D is possibly TRBD1 (5 bases). Trimming cost V 3 bases and J 5 bases, with 8 bases left between them. Germline V gene sequence: CDR1 KGHSH, CDR2 LQKENI. The CDR3 covers 13 residues. CDR3 residues: CASSPGEDQPQHF. The CDR3 region has the DNA TGTGCCAGCTCACCGGGGGAGGATCAGCCCCAGCATTTT.

This clonotype was picked up a small number of times. The V and J genes are TRBV25-1 and TRBJ1-1, with no clear D. Germline V gene data show CDR1 as MGHDK and CDR2 as SYGVNS. The length of the CDR3 is 14 residues. Trimming stripped 1 base from V and 3 bases from J, with 9 bases between. The CDR3 here is CASSESGLYTEAFF. The CDR3 bases are TGTGCCAGCAGTGAATCGGGGTTATACACTGAAGCTTTCTTT.

This clonotype has only a few counts. A much larger clone sits a single nucleotide away, making a read error possible. The gene calls are TRBV20-1 and TRBJ2-1; maybe TRBD2 (7 bases). V was pared by 3 bases and J by 9 bases, with 15 bases between. Germline CDR1 is DFQATT and CDR2 is SNEGSKA (reference sequence). The length of the CDR3 is 13 residues. CDR3 loop: CSASLGGGAEQFF. The CDR3 DNA reads TGCAGTGCTAGTCTAGGGGGGGGTGCTGAGCAGTTCTTC.

This clonotype was observed many times. The chain has TRBV7-2 and TRBJ2-3; TRBD2 matches at 7 bases. The ends lost 1 base at V and 2 bases at J; junction bases unmatched: 15. The V gene's germline CDR1 is SGHTA and CDR2 FQGNSA. CDR3 size: 19 residues. For the CDR3, the DNA is TGTGCCAGCAGCTTAGGGCTTCTAGCGGTCCGGACACCCACAGATACGCAGTATTTT. The encoded protein is CASSLGLLAVRTPTDTQYF.

This clonotype occurred a few times. The chain links TRBV6-1 to TRBJ2-6; D possibly corresponds to TRBD1 (6 bases). This CDR3 spans 19 amino acids. Germline V lookup: CDR1 MNHNS, CDR2 SASEGT. The V and J ends lost 10 bases and 2 bases respectively, with 27 bases between them. CDR3 region: CAIVSYRASAETGANVLTF. In DNA, the CDR3 is TGTGCCATAGTTTCCTACAGGGCGTCGGCTGAGACTGGGGCCAACGTCCTGACTTTC.

This clonotype has only one observation. The J gene is TRBJ1-2, the V gene TRBV1; the D call of TRBD1 is as the table states it, not checked on the DNA. TRBV1 corresponds to a pseudogene. The CDR3 loop spans 14 amino acids. The CDR3 here is CTSSQPGQDYGYTF. The CDR3 region has the DNA TGCACCAGCAGCCAACCGGGACAGGACTATGGCTACACCTTC.

This clonotype was counted ten times or more. The chain uses TRBV7-2 and TRBJ1-2; TRBD1 agrees at 9 bases. This CDR3 is 14 amino acids long. V lost 5 bases, J lost 4 bases, and 5 bases stayed unmatched. From germline, CDR1 is SGHTA and CDR2 FQGNSA. For the CDR3, the DNA is TGTGCCAGCAGCACCCCGACAGGGGGCTATGGCTACACCTTC. Protein sequence: CASSTPTGGYGYTF.

This clonotype occurred many times. The chain joins TRBV20-1 to TRBJ2-7; 12 bases fit TRBD2. Germline CDR1 DFQATT, CDR2 SNEGSKA (reference sequence). The length of the CDR3 is 17 residues. The V and J ends lost 1 base and 5 bases, in that order; junction bases with no gene match: 12. The CDR3 spells CSARGPAGTSGFHEQYF. In nucleotides, the CDR3 is TGCAGTGCTAGAGGTCCTGCCGGGACTAGCGGGTTCCACGAGCAGTACTTC.

This clonotype was counted ten times or more. The chain couples TRBV28 to TRBJ2-5; D is undetermined. The CDR3 runs to 14 residues. Trimming removed 5 bases at V and 7 bases at J, with 17 bases between. Germline-derived CDR1 and CDR2 are MDHEN and SYDVKM. CDR3 region: CASSPAVSKGTQYF. The CDR3 DNA follows: TGTGCCAGCAGTCCGGCGGTCTCAAAGGGGACCCAGTACTTC.

There are many counts of this clonotype. The chain is built from TRBV6-5 and TRBJ2-1, with TRBD2 matching over 8 bases. The germline V gene encodes CDR1 MNHEY and CDR2 SVGAGI. This CDR3 comprises 14 residues. With V trimmed by 0 bases and J by 7 bases, 2 bases remained unmatched. In DNA, the CDR3 is TGTGCCAGCAGTTACTCGTCGGGGGGGAATGAGCAGTTCTTC. Its translation is CASSYSSGGNEQFF.

In regard to this clonotype: One base away lies a much larger clone, so this may be a sequencing read error. This chain connects TRBV4-2 to TRBJ2-1, with D unresolved. Germline V gives CDR1 LGHNA, CDR2 YNFKEQ. This CDR3 is 14 amino acids long. In nucleotides, the CDR3 is TGTGCCAGCACTTGGGGTGACACCTACAATGGGCAGTTCTTC. This sequence encodes CASTWGDTYNGQFF.

This clonotype was seen only a few times. V and J are TRBV7-2 and TRBJ1-4; 7 bases are shared with TRBD1. The CDR3 is made up of 17 amino acids. V lost 5 bases and J lost 7; bases outside the gene matches: 16. Per the germline V gene, CDR1 is SGHTA and CDR2 is FQGNSA. The CDR3 here is CASSPLGPGTVGEKLFF. CDR3 DNA: TGTGCCAGCAGCCCCTTAGGGCCCGGGACAGTTGGTGAAAAACTGTTTTTT.

This clonotype occurred a few times. V gene TRBV2 combines with J gene TRBJ2-2, with TRBD1 identical over 7 bases. Losses at the gene ends were 3 bases for V and 11 bases for J; bases not matched to a gene: 9. This CDR3 comprises 14 residues. Per the germline V gene, CDR1 is SNHLY and CDR2 is FYNNEI. CDR3 nucleotide sequence: TGTGCCAGCAGTGAGTCCGGGACAGTCGGCGAGCTGTTTTTT. Amino acid sequence: CASSESGTVGELFF.

This clonotype turned up a few times. The chain combines TRBV7-2 with TRBJ2-3; 8 positions agree with TRBD2. This CDR3 has 17 residues. Germline V CDR1 and CDR2: SGHTA, FQGNSA. Trimming took 1 base from V and 9 from J; bases not matched to a gene: 15. The CDR3 reads CASSLGGEEGGGGTQYF. For the CDR3, the DNA is TGTGCCAGCAGCTTAGGGGGGGAAGAGGGGGGCGGGGGGACGCAGTATTTT.

Only a few counts were recorded for this clonotype. Just one base apart from a much larger clone, this may be a read error. The chain uses TRBV11-2 and TRBJ2-5, with D perhaps given as TRBD1 or TRBD2 (5 bases each). This CDR3 spans 15 amino acids. Trimming cost V 6 bases and J 5 bases, with 19 bases left between them. Germline V gene data show CDR1 as SGHAT and CDR2 as FQNNGV. Here the CDR3 DNA reads TGTGCCAGCAGTATGTTGGGGGAATCGGATGAGACCCAGTACTTC. This translates into CASSMLGESDETQYF.

This clonotype was detected ten times or more. The J gene is TRBJ1-2, the V gene TRBV12-3 or TRBV12-4; no definite D call. The ends were cut back, 4 bases at V and 2 bases at J, with 8 bases in the middle. The CDR3 sequence is 13 residues long. CDR3 nucleotide sequence: TGTGCCAGCAGTTCGACACGCAACTATGGCTACACCTTC. Its protein product is CASSSTRNYGYTF.

This clonotype turned up a few times. The rearrangement uses TRBV25-1 and TRBJ2-1, with 8 bases fitting TRBD1. This CDR3 has 14 residues. Losses at the gene ends were 4 bases for V and 7 bases for J; bases not matched to a gene: 6. CDR1 is MGHDK, CDR2 SYGVNS, per germline. The CDR3 spells CASSASGGGNEQFF. DNA of the CDR3: TGTGCCAGCAGTGCTTCAGGGGGCGGAAATGAGCAGTTCTTC.

This clonotype has just one count. J is TRBJ2-5 and V is TRBV15; D is uncertain. Trimming pared 1 base from V and 1 base from J, leaving 7 bases between. CDR1 and CDR2 from the germline V gene are LNHNV and YYDKDF (reference sequence). The CDR3 consists of 14 residues. CDR3 region: CATSRVPVQETQYF. CDR3 sequence (DNA): TGTGCCACCAGCAGAGTTCCAGTCCAAGAGACCCAGTACTTC. Looking up the rest from reference TRBV15 and TRBJ2-5 gives the full variable domain: DAMVIQNPRYQVTQFGKPVTLSCSQTLNHNVMYWYQQKSSQAPKLLFHYYDKDFNNEADTPDNFQSRRPNTSFCFLDIRSPGLGDTAMYLCATSRVPVQETQYFGPGTRLLVL.

This clonotype was recorded a few times. A much larger clone differs by one base, so this may be a read error. The chain joins TRBV7-2 to TRBJ2-1, with unresolved D. CDR1 and CDR2 (germline): SGHTA, FQGNSA. This CDR3 spans 15 amino acids. Written as DNA, the CDR3 is TGTGCCAGCAGCCCTAAAACGGGCTCCCACAATGAGCAGTTCTTC. Translated: CASSPKTGSHNEQFF.

Many counts were recorded for this clonotype. The junction departs from germline at one end; a sequencing error may be responsible. The chain uses TRBV7-2 and TRBJ2-7; D is ambiguous. This CDR3 has 15 amino acids. Germline V gene data show CDR1 as SGHTA and CDR2 as FQGNSA. The CDR3 region is CASSLEAGPYYEQYF. The DNA of the CDR3 is TGTGCCAGCAGTTTAGAAGCAGGCCCCTACTACGAGCAGTACTTC.